The sequence of this T cell receptor beta chain was determined in a study of CD8 T cells in ankylosing spondylitis (TCRdb year 2017). The study in broad terms: T cell receptor beta repertoires were profiled in healthy donors and ankylosing spondylitis patients so that disease-linked TCR variants could be found. The whole study cohort included some 100 healthy donors and 25 or so ankylosing spondylitis patients. Peripheral blood was sampled, and synovial fluid was additionally collected from ankylosing spondylitis patients. Points the paper makes about the study in general: The disease-linked clones were reported to be significantly enriched in matched synovial fluid samples from ankylosing spondylitis patients. Blood from ankylosing spondylitis patients appeared to be characterized by a TCR beta motif composed of about eight highly homologous amino acid variants. Some of the motif variants had been reported before in the synovial fluid and blood of reactive arthritis patients, a finding that suggests common disease-initiation mechanisms. In peripheral blood, the disease-linked clones were found at relatively low frequencies and had a CD8+ phenotype.

This sample was sequenced with an Illumina HiSeq 2500. TCR beta libraries were prepared by quantitative 5'-RACE with molecular barcodes. Concerning the study's data processing: To identify disease-linked TCR variants, a new computational method was used, one built on a probabilistic model of VDJ rearrangement. TCRdb reran the public reads through fastp at Q25 and MiXCR, keeping productive beta chains. Records with the same CDR3 protein are collapsed into one entry carrying the most frequent genes and DNA. None of the V and J calls come from the authors' own analysis; TCRdb made them. Present in this sample are around 340,000 distinct CDR3 sequences, approximately 22% of which were seen just once. Clones ranked in the top ten supply approximately 14% of the sample. A distance of 21 bases separates the germline ends of V and J, which lose 5 bases and 8 bases respectively. The CDR3, from cysteine to phenylalanine, totals 16 residues. Only the CDR3 DNA is retained, 48 bases long and in frame from the first base. The CDR1 and CDR2 encoded by the germline V gene are SGHVS and FQNEAQ.

As for this clonotype: It has no known antigen specificity. Base qualities are not provided; no much larger clone lies one nucleotide away.

What was sequenced was blood, either unsorted or a sorted T cell fraction (not recorded which). The chain is assembled from TRBV7-8 and TRBJ2-2, with the D segment identity uncertain. The sequence was obtained from a male donor with ankylosing spondylitis or in good health (not recorded which). DNA sequence: TGTGCCAGCAGCAGTACTGCCGGTGGCGTGGTGGGGGAGCTGTTTTTT. The encoded protein is CASSSTAGGVVGELFF.